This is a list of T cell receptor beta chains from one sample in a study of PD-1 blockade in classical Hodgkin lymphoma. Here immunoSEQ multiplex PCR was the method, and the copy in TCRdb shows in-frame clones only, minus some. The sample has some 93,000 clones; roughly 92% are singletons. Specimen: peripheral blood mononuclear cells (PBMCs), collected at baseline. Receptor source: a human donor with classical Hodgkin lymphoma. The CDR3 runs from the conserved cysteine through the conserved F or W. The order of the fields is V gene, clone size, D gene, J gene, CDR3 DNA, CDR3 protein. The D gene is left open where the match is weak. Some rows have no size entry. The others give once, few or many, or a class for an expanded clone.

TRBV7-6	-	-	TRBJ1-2	TGTGCCAGCAGCCCCAGCGCGCTACTGTTAGGCGGCTACACCTTC	CASSPSALLLGGYTF
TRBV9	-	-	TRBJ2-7	TGTGCCAGCAGCGTAGGGTCAGCGGCCAGCTACGAGCAGTACTTC	CASSVGSAASYEQYF
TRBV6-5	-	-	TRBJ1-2	TGTGCCAGCAGTTACTTAGGGCTCGGATCTAACTATGGCTACACCTTC	CASSYLGLGSNYGYTF
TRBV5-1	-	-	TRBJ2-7	TGCGCCAGCAGCTTGGGGGTAAACCCAGGAGGGTCCTACGAGCAGTACTTC	CASSLGVNPGGSYEQYF
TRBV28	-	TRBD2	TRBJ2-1	TGTGCCAGCAGTCCCCACGCTAGCGGGTATAGGGATGAGCAGTTCTTC	CASSPHASGYRDEQFF
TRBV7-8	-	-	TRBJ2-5	TGTGCCAGCAGCCAGTCTAGGGGGCAAGAGACCCAGTACTTC	CASSQSRGQETQYF
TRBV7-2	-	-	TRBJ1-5	TGTGCCAGCAGCTTGAGGGGCGGTCAGCCCCAGCATTTT	CASSLRGGQPQHF
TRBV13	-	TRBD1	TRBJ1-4	TGTGCCAGCAGCTTAGTACAGGGGCGTGAAAAACTGTTTTTT	CASSLVQGREKLFF
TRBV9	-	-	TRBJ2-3	TGTGCCAGCAGCGTAGCCCCGGACACAGATACGCAGTATTTT	CASSVAPDTDTQYF
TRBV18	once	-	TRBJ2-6	TGTGCCAGCTCACTAAGGAACTCTGGGGCCAACGTCCTGACTTTC	CASSLRNSGANVLTF
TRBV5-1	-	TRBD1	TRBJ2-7	TGCGCCAGCAGCTTGGGGGGACAGGGGTCCCTCGAGCAGTACTTC	CASSLGGQGSLEQYF
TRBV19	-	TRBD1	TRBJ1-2	TGTGCCAGTAATCTACCGGGACAGGGGTCCGCTAACTATGGCTACACCTTC	CASNLPGQGSANYGYTF
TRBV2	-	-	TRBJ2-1	TGTGCCAGCGGGTCGCAGAGCTCCTACAATGAGCAGTTCTTC	CASGSQSSYNEQFF
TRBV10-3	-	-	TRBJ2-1	TGTGCCATCAGTGACCCCAGGACAGAGTCTAGGGTGGCCAGTGGGGGCGGGCAGTTCTTC	CAISDPRTESRVASGGGQFF
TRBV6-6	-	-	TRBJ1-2	TGTGCCAGCAGTTATTCACCCGACAGCCCCTATGGCTACACCTTC	CASSYSPDSPYGYTF
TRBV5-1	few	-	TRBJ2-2	TGCGCCAGCAGCTTGGACAGGGTCACCGGGGAGCTGTTTTTT	CASSLDRVTGELFF
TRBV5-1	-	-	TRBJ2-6	TGCGCCAGCAGCCCCCGTGGCGTACAGGAGTCTGGGGCCAACGTCCTGACTTTC	CASSPRGVQESGANVLTF
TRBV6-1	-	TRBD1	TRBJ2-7	TGTGCCAGCAGCGCAGCAACAGGGGGCTCCTACGAGCAGTACTTC	CASSAATGGSYEQYF
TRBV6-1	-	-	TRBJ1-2	TGTGCCAGCAGTGGACAGGCAGGTGGCTACACCTTC	CASSGQAGGYTF
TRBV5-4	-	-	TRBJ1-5	TGTGCCAGCAGCTGGGGGCCGGGACTCCAGAGGCCCCAGCATTTT	CASSWGPGLQRPQHF
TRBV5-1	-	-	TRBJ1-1	TGCGCCAGCAGCCTCGGGGGGCAGGGTAACACTGAAGCTTTCTTT	CASSLGGQGNTEAFF
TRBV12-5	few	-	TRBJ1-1	TGTGCTAGTGGTTCCGGGGGTCAGAACACTGAAGCTTTCTTT	CASGSGGQNTEAFF
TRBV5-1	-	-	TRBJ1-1	TGCGCCAGCAGCTTGCGAAAAACTGAAGCTTTCTTT	CASSLRKTEAFF
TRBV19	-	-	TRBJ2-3	TGTGCCGGATCCCGACTCCTAGGGGATACGCAGTATTTT	CAGSRLLGDTQYF
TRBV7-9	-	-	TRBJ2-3	TGTGCCAGCAGCGGACTATCTCGCTATACGCAGTATTTT	CASSGLSRYTQYF
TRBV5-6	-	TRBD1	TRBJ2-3	TGTGCCAGCAGCTTGTACAGGGGAAGGGGCCTAGCTAGCACAGATACGCAGTATTTT	CASSLYRGRGLASTDTQYF
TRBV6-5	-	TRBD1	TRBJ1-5	TGTGCCAGCAGTTTACAGGGGATTCATCAGCCCCAGCATTTT	CASSLQGIHQPQHF
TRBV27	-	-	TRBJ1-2	TGTGCCAGCAGTTTATATACCCAGACAGGACTTCTTGGTGCCTACACCTTC	CASSLYTQTGLLGAYTF
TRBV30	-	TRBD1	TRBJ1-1	TGTGCCTTCGGGACAGGGGGGGACACTGAAGCTTTCTTT	CAFGTGGDTEAFF
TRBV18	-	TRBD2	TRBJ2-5	TGTGCCAGCTCACCGGGACTAGCGGAGACCCAGTACTTC	CASSPGLAETQYF
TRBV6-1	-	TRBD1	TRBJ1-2	TGTGCCAGCAGTGAACCGGCAGGGGGAGGCTACACCTTC	CASSEPAGGGYTF
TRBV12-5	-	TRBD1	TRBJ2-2	TGTGCTAGTGGCCGACAGGGTTACACCGGGGAGCTGTTTTTT	CASGRQGYTGELFF
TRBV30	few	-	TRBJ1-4	TGTGCCTGGAGTGAACAGCTGGAAAAACTGTTTTTT	CAWSEQLEKLFF
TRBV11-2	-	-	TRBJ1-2	TGTGCCAGCAGCTTAGAGATGGGGCAACGTCGTGGCTACACCTTC	CASSLEMGQRRGYTF
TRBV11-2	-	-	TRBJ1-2	TGTGCCAGCAGCAAAGATCTGAACTATGGCTACACCTTC	CASSKDLNYGYTF